The rows below give T cell receptor beta chains drawn from one sample of a study of early T cells in non-severe SARS-CoV-2 infection. TCRdb passed the 5' RACE reads through MiXCR, listing each CDR3 protein once. The sample lists roughly 29,000 distinct CDR3 sequences, 5% to 6.5% occurring once. This specimen was whole blood, taken at baseline. Receptors were obtained from an adult who was a healthcare worker with PCR-confirmed SARS-CoV-2 infection or an uninfected control (not recorded which). The CDR3 runs from the conserved cysteine through the conserved F or W. The D gene is left open where the match is weak. Not every row has a clone size; where given, it reads once, few, many or a size class.

v_gene	abundance	j_gene	d_gene	CDR3aa	CDR3nt
TRBV20-1	many	TRBJ2-7	NA	CSARGRQRSYEQYF	TGCAGTGCTAGAGGGAGACAGAGATCCTACGAGCAGTACTTC
TRBV4-3	many	TRBJ2-7	TRBD2	CASSQDRAGYEQYF	TGCGCCAGCAGCCAAGATCGAGCGGGGTACGAGCAGTACTTC
TRBV12-3/TRBV12-4	many	TRBJ2-7	NA	CASTRGPYEQYF	TGTGCCAGCACCCGAGGACCCTACGAGCAGTACTTC
TRBV7-9	many	TRBJ2-5	NA	CASSSLLANQETQYF	TGTGCCAGCAGCTCACTTCTAGCGAACCAAGAGACCCAGTACTTC
TRBV3-1	NA	TRBJ2-7	TRBD2	CASSQGIQAGNYEQYF	TGTGCCAGCAGCCAAGGAATACAAGCGGGGAACTACGAGCAGTACTTC
TRBV7-7	NA	TRBJ2-5	TRBD1	CASSSDRGLITTQYF	TGTGCTAGCAGCTCGGACAGGGGGCTCATTACGACCCAGTACTTC
TRBV7-2	NA	TRBJ2-3	TRBD1	CASSLGTGMGTDTQYF	TGTGCCAGCAGCTTAGGGACAGGGATGGGCACAGATACGCAGTATTTT
TRBV7-8	NA	TRBJ1-6	NA	CASTREPLRSPLHF	TGTGCCAGCACCCGGGAGCCGCTCCGTTCACCCCTCCACTTT
TRBV7-9	many	TRBJ2-7	NA	CASSLPGTQGEQYF	TGTGCCAGCAGCTTACCCGGGACACAGGGCGAGCAGTACTTC
TRBV29-1	few	TRBJ1-2	TRBD1	CSAWTGKNYGYTF	TGCAGCGCCTGGACAGGGAAGAACTATGGCTACACCTTC
TRBV4-1	many	TRBJ2-5	NA	CASSQSGAMGETQYF	TGCGCCAGCAGCCAATCGGGGGCGATGGGAGAGACCCAGTACTTC
TRBV24-1	many	TRBJ2-5	NA	CATSDTSWSEQGKETQYF	TGTGCCACCAGTGATACCTCATGGAGCGAACAAGGAAAAGAGACCCAGTACTTC
TRBV28	many	TRBJ2-7	NA	CASSLGTAGEQYF	TGTGCCAGCAGTTTGGGCACGGCGGGAGAGCAGTACTTC
TRBV27	many	TRBJ1-6	NA	CASSFRRAVYNSPLHF	TGTGCCAGCAGTTTCAGAAGGGCCGTCTATAATTCACCCCTCCACTTT